This T cell receptor beta chain was found in a study of early T cells in non-severe SARS-CoV-2 infection. A single record per CDR3 protein comes from TCRdb applying MiXCR to the 5' RACE reads. The sample lists some 62,000 distinct CDR3 sequences, almost 9% occurring once. The germline V gene encodes CDR1 SGHTA and CDR2 FQGNSA. CDR3 length: 17 residues. The V end lost 2 bases, the J end lost 1 base, and 16 bases lay between the germline ends. The rearrangement links TRBV7-2 to TRBJ2-3; D assignment may be TRBD1 or TRBD2 (5 bases each). The sequencing here drew on whole blood, taken at baseline. This receptor was identified in an adult who was a healthcare worker with PCR-confirmed SARS-CoV-2 infection or an uninfected control (not recorded which). CDR3 residues: CASSLKRQRAGTDTQYF. The CDR3 DNA is TGTGCCAGCAGCTTAAAAAGACAGAGGGCTGGCACAGATACGCAGTATTTT.